This TCR beta chain was identified during a study of Ad26.COV2.S vaccination and SARS-CoV-2 variants. Study context: Dosing was one shot or two shots 56 days apart. Study-wide results and limits: Non-spike TCR breadth showed similarity between vaccine and placebo recipients. Overall T cell responses may have been underestimated by the analyses of TCR breadth and depth.

In regard to this clone: Its antigen is as yet unknown.

This CDR3 spans 15 amino acids. V was trimmed by 0 bases and J by 3 bases, leaving 14 bases between them. The germline V gene encodes CDR1 GTSNPN and CDR2 SVGIG (reference sequence). The protocol was immunoSEQ multiplex PCR, while the TCRdb copy is restricted to in-frame clones and leaves out a portion. The sample shows 350,000 to 500,000 clones, around 90% of them seen only once. Treatment given: 15 to 20 received Ad26.COV2.S at low or high dose, single or two shots; several received placebo; per-sample allocation not given. Following the first vaccine or placebo injection, samples were taken on day 63. Vaccination used an Ad26 vector expressing Wuhan-strain SARS-CoV-2 spike.

The chain employs TRBV30 and TRBJ2-5; perhaps TRBD2 as D (5 bases). Source: peripheral blood, taken in a trial of Ad26.COV2.S vaccine versus placebo. This clonotype was sampled from a person between 18 and 59 years old who received the Ad26.COV2.S COVID-19 vaccine or a placebo. The CDR3 spells CAWSVGFGRKETQYF. CDR3 in DNA: TGTGCCTGGAGTGTAGGTTTTGGGAGAAAAGAGACCCAGTACTTC. The whole variable domain, filled in from reference TRBV30 and TRBJ2-5, reads SQTIHQWPATLVQPVGSPLSLECTVEGTSNPNLYWYRQAAGRGLQLLFYSVGIGQISSEVPQNLSASRPQDRQFILSSKKLLLSDSGFYLCAWSVGFGRKETQYFGPGTRLLVL.